This T cell receptor (beta chain) was found in a study of human T cells and chemical hapten exposure. Noted time point: pre-sensitization, week 0. The treatment here: therapeutic diphenylcyclopropenone sensitization with weekly scalp DPC. Total RNA came from unfractionated whole blood. This CDR3 spans 12 amino acids. The germline CDR1 and CDR2 sequences are DFQATT and SNEGSKA (reference sequence). The germline V and J ends were trimmed by 6 bases and 2 bases, with 11 bases remaining between them. TCRdb recomputed calls from the RACE reads with MiXCR, one row per CDR3 protein. The data show about 34,000 distinct CDR3 sequences, under 13% seen once. This clonotype was counted ten times or more.

The receptor was isolated from a middle-aged man with alopecia areata. Some clones in this sample may be carry-over from other donors' samples. Specimen: whole blood, collected in connection with sensitization to the hapten diphenylcyclopropenone (DPC). This chain uses TRBV20-1 with TRBJ2-7, with D maybe TRBD1 (5 bases). This CDR3 is CSAQDNTYEQYF. In nucleotides, the CDR3 is TGCAGTGCCCAGGACAATACCTACGAGCAGTACTTC.